This is a list of T cell receptor beta chains from one sample in a study of T cells after yellow fever vaccination. TCRdb reprocessed the 5' RACE reads with MiXCR, giving one entry per CDR3 protein. The repertoire holds under 400,000 distinct CDR3 sequences, 12% seen once, with 2.5% to 4% in the top ten. The sample was CD4+ T cells sorted from PBMCs, taken 15 days after the yellow fever booster vaccination. Every receptor here comes from a man aged 18 to 29 who received the YFV17D yellow fever vaccine. CDR3s include the opening cysteine and the closing phenylalanine or tryptophan. A D gene is named only where the DNA matches it firmly. For some rows the clone size is stated as once, few or many, or as a class when expanded; others skip it.

j_call d_call clone_size v_call cdr3_nt cdr3_aa
TRBJ2-7 TRBD1 few TRBV29-1 TGCAGCGTTGAGAAGGGCAGGGGGATGCCCTACGAGCAGTACTTC CSVEKGRGMPYEQYF
TRBJ1-6 NA few TRBV27 TGTGCCAGCAGTTTACGGCTCCGGGGGACCAATTCACCCCTCCACTTT CASSLRLRGTNSPLHF
TRBJ1-1 NA few TRBV5-1 TGCGCCAGCAGCTTGGCGGGCCTTGAAGCTTTCTTT CASSLAGLEAFF
TRBJ1-2 NA few TRBV27 TGTGCCAGCAGTTACTTACCGGGCCGTATTTTGGGAAAAAAGGACGTAAACTATGGCTACACCTTC CASSYLPGRILGKKDVNYGYTF
TRBJ2-1 NA few TRBV20-1 TGCAGTGCTAGAGATGTGCTGCGCTCCTACAATGAGCAGTTCTTC CSARDVLRSYNEQFF
TRBJ2-5 NA few TRBV20-1 TGCAGTGCTAGTGCCGGGAGCCAAGAGACCCAGTACTTC CSASAGSQETQYF
TRBJ2-7 NA few TRBV6-5 TGTGCCAGCAGTTACTCGACCAGGGTTTACGAGCAGTACTTC CASSYSTRVYEQYF
TRBJ1-6 TRBD1 NA TRBV3-1 TGTGCCAGCAGCCAATACAGGACAGGGCTATCACCCCTCCACTTT CASSQYRTGLSPLHF
TRBJ2-7 NA NA TRBV11-2 TGTGCCAGCAGCTTAGCGTCGAAACCCTCCTACGAGCAGTACTTC CASSLASKPSYEQYF
TRBJ2-5 TRBD1 few TRBV18 TGTGCCAGCATGGGACAGGGTGAGACCCAGTACTTC CASMGQGETQYF
TRBJ2-3 NA NA TRBV4-3 TGCGCCAGCAGCCAAGGGCTCGATAGCGGTTGGGGAGATACGCAGTATTTT CASSQGLDSGWGDTQYF
TRBJ2-1 NA NA TRBV7-3 TGTGCCAGCAGCCCGTATCCCTTTCAATCCTACAATGAGCAGTTCTTC CASSPYPFQSYNEQFF
TRBJ1-4 NA NA TRBV4-2 TGTGCCAGCAGCCAGGAAGGGTGGCCTAATGAAAAACTGTTTTTT CASSQEGWPNEKLFF
TRBJ1-2 TRBD1 few TRBV4-2 TGTGCCAGCAGCCAAGTAGGGACAGGGCCGACCATCTATGGCTACACCTTC CASSQVGTGPTIYGYTF
TRBJ1-2 NA NA TRBV12-3/TRBV12-4 TGTGCCAGCACTAGGAGCTGGGGTAACTATGGCTACACCTTC CASTRSWGNYGYTF
TRBJ1-4 TRBD1 NA TRBV25-1 TGTGCCAGCAGCCCGGGACAGGGTTTTTTGGGGAAACTGTTTTTT CASSPGQGFLGKLFF
TRBJ2-5 NA NA TRBV29-1 TGCAGCTTCGGGGGCCGGCGGGGGCAAGAGACCCAGTACTTC CSFGGRRGQETQYF
TRBJ2-5 NA NA TRBV3-1 TGTGCCAGCAGCCCAAGCCCACAAGAGACCCAGTACTTC CASSPSPQETQYF
TRBJ2-2 NA few TRBV7-2 TGTGCCAGCAGAGGGACACCCACCGGGGAGCTGTTTTTT CASRGTPTGELFF
TRBJ2-5 NA few TRBV29-1 TGCAGCGGGACGGGACTCCGGCTCGGGACCCAGTACTTC CSGTGLRLGTQYF
TRBJ2-2 TRBD2 few TRBV6-5 TGTGCCACCAGACCGGGACTAGCGGGGTCCGGGGAGCTGTTTTTT CATRPGLAGSGELFF
TRBJ1-1 NA many TRBV4-3 TGCGCCAGCAGCCACCCCGACAGGCGAGACACTGAAGCTTTCTTT CASSHPDRRDTEAFF
TRBJ1-6 NA NA TRBV5-1 TGCGCCAGCAGCTTGCAGGGCCATAATTCACCCCTCCACTTT CASSLQGHNSPLHF